What follows are 24 T cell receptor beta chains derived from one specimen sequenced in a study of blood T cell repertoires in COVID-19. Using immunoSEQ multiplex PCR, the repertoire was profiled, and TCRdb retains in-frame clones only, with some absent. The sample has hundreds of thousands of clones; under 90% are singletons. Sequenced material: peripheral blood. Source of these receptors: a woman over 75 with active or convalescent COVID-19.

DNA for the CDR3: TGTGCCAGCAGCCCTCAGGGACTAGCGGGGGGGAGAGAGCAGTACTTC. Translating gives CASSPQGLAGGREQYF. The rearrangement joins TRBV5-4 to TRBJ2-7; 16 bases agree with TRBD2. Trimming took 4 bases from V and 7 from J; bases not matched to a gene: 8. The CDR3 loop spans 16 amino acids. Germline V gives CDR1 SGHNT, CDR2 YYREEE (reference sequence).

This clone was seen just once. V and J are TRBV23-1 and TRBJ2-7; D is ambiguous. TRBV23-1 is marked as an open reading frame, function uncertain. The CDR3 totals 8 residues. The CDR3 DNA is TGCGCCAGCAGTCCCCAGTCAGTC. It encodes CASSPQSV.

This chain links TRBV10-3 with TRBJ2-5; 11 nucleotides match TRBD2. The V segment lost 6 bases and the J segment 9 bases; nucleotides outside the gene matches: 9. CDR1 is ENHRY and CDR2 is SYGVKD in the germline V gene. The CDR3 loop spans 14 amino acids. The CDR3 DNA sequence: TGTGCCATCAGGGGGACTAGCGGATCCGAGCCCCAGTACTTC. Its protein is CAIRGTSGSEPQYF.

The chain carries TRBV19 and TRBJ1-5; 8 bases align to TRBD1. CDR3 length: 16 residues. V shed 7 bases and J 1 base; nucleotides not matched to a gene: 9. Germline-derived CDR1 and CDR2 are LNHDA and SQIVND (reference sequence). CDR3 region: CASKNRGSKSNQPQHF. As DNA, the CDR3 is TGTGCCAGTAAAAACAGGGGGTCCAAGAGCAATCAGCCCCAGCATTTT.

The rearrangement uses TRBV5-4 and TRBJ2-3; 9 bases fit TRBD1. V lost 3 bases to trimming and J lost 5 bases; unmatched junction nucleotides: 7. CDR1 is SGHNT and CDR2 is YYREEE in the germline V gene (reference sequence). The CDR3 has 15 residues. The CDR3 nucleotides read TGTGCCAGCAGCTCCAGGACAGGGGTAGGAGATACGCAGTATTTT. It is translated as CASSSRTGVGDTQYF.

V usage is TRBV5-1 and J usage is TRBJ2-2; tentative D call: TRBD1 (7 bases). Per germline, CDR1 SGHRS and CDR2 YFSETQ. V was trimmed by 4 bases and J by 1 base, leaving 14 bases between them. The CDR3 has 16 residues. CDR3 nucleotides: TGCGCCAGCAGCCCCAGGGGGGCCCGGAACACCGGGGAGCTGTTTTTT. Encoded protein: CASSPRGARNTGELFF.

The CDR3 region has the DNA TGTGCCAGCAGTTTTACAGGGACTCAGCCCCAGCATTTT. It is translated as CASSFTGTQPQHF. The genes are TRBV6-6 and TRBJ1-5; tentative D call: TRBD1 (6 bases). Per germline, CDR1 MNHNY and CDR2 SVGAGI (reference sequence). Trimming shortened V by 4 bases and J by 6 bases, and 10 bases separated the two germline ends. The CDR3 is 13 amino acids.

The chain is built from TRBV4-2 and TRBJ1-5; 10 bases are a match to TRBD1. V lost 1 base, J lost 4 bases, and 4 bases stayed unmatched. The CDR3 covers 16 residues. Germline CDR1 reads LGHNA; CDR2 reads YNFKEQ. The CDR3 here is CASSQGTGGGNQPQHF. The DNA for the CDR3 is TGTGCCAGCAGCCAAGGGACAGGGGGGGGGAATCAGCCCCAGCATTTT.

The V and J genes are TRBV7-9 and TRBJ2-7; 11 positions agree with TRBD2. The germline V gene has CDR1 SEHNR and CDR2 FQNEAQ (reference sequence). The CDR3 totals 14 residues. V gave up 5 bases and J gave up 2 bases; unmatched junction bases: 2. CDR3 protein: CASSLTSGAYEQYF. CDR3 sequence (DNA): TGTGCCAGCAGCCTGACTAGCGGGGCCTACGAGCAGTACTTC.

J is TRBJ2-5 and V is TRBV5-4; tentative D call: TRBD2 (5 bases). From germline, CDR1 is SGHNT and CDR2 YYREEE (reference sequence). The V end was cut by 2 bases, the J end by 1 base, with 6 bases between. The CDR3 totals 13 residues. CDR3 sequence (DNA): TGTGCCAGCAGCTTCGGGGTCCAAGAGACCCAGTACTTC. Translation gives CASSFGVQETQYF.

This chain links TRBV3-1 (or the pseudogene TRBV3-2) with TRBJ1-5, with a tentative D call TRBD1 (6 bases). The CDR3 extends over 13 amino acids. Germline lookup yields CDR1 LGHDT and CDR2 YNNKEL (reference sequence). V lost 4 bases and J lost 9, with 13 bases in between. CDR3 protein: CASSPSGVGPQHF. The CDR3 region has the DNA TGTGCCAGCAGCCCATCAGGGGTGGGGCCCCAGCATTTT.

CDR3 sequence (DNA): TGTGCCAGCAGCTTAGAGGGACAGGACACCGGGGAGCTGTTTTTT. It is translated as CASSLEGQDTGELFF. The chain links TRBV11-3 to TRBJ2-2; 8 bases agree with TRBD1. J gave up 3 bases and V 0 bases, and 0 bases lay outside the gene matches. CDR1 is SGHNT, CDR2 YENEEA, per germline. The CDR3 consists of 15 residues.

The V call is TRBV4-1, the J call TRBJ2-5; 10 bases map to TRBD2. The CDR3 runs 15 residues. J was trimmed by 2 bases and V by 1 base; bases with no gene match: 1. Germline V gives CDR1 MGHRA, CDR2 YSYEKL. CDR3 amino acids: CASSQVAGGQETQYF. In nucleotides, the CDR3 is TGCGCCAGCAGCCAAGTAGCGGGAGGACAAGAGACCCAGTACTTC.

This chain joins TRBV6-2 or TRBV6-3 and TRBJ1-4; 9 bases are shared with TRBD1. Trimming took 6 bases from V and 11 from J; bases not matched to a gene: 4. CDR1 is MNHEY, CDR2 SVGEGT, per germline. The CDR3 extends over 12 amino acids. CDR3 amino acids: CASSLQGAKLFF. In nucleotides, the CDR3 is TGTGCCAGCAGCTTACAGGGGGCGAAACTGTTTTTT.

This clone was counted a few times. This chain joins TRBV7-2 and TRBJ2-1, with 16 bases lining up with TRBD2. The CDR3 runs 17 residues. Germline assignment: CDR1 SGHTA and CDR2 FQGNSA. V was clipped by 1 base and J by 6 bases; unmatched bases: 3. The CDR3 coding sequence is TGTGCCAGCAGCTTAGTAGGGACTAGCGGGGGGGTCAATGAGCAGTTCTTC. Translated: CASSLVGTSGGVNEQFF. The full variable domain, in which reference TRBV7-2 and TRBJ2-1 provide the parts outside the CDR3, is GAGVSQSPSNKVTEKGKDVELRCDPISGHTALYWYRQSLGQGLEFLIYFQGNSAPDKSGLPSDRFSAERTGGSVSTLTIQRTQQEDSAVYLCASSLVGTSGGVNEQFFGPGTRLTVL.

The chain combines TRBV4-1 with TRBJ1-3, with D possibly matching TRBD1 (5 bases). The ends were cut back, 0 bases at V and 0 bases at J, with 15 bases in the middle. CDR3 length: 18 residues. Germline V CDR1 and CDR2: MGHRA, YSYEKL. This chain's CDR3 is CASSQDREQAFSGNTIYF. For the CDR3, the DNA is TGCGCCAGCAGCCAAGATAGGGAACAGGCATTCTCTGGAAACACCATATATTTT.

This clone has just one count. The chain employs TRBV6-5 and TRBJ1-5, with TRBD1 matching over 10 bases. Germline V gene lookup returns CDR1 MNHEY and CDR2 SVGAGI. This CDR3 contains 15 residues. The junction had 7 bases not matched to a gene; V was cut back by 6 bases and J by 5 bases. In DNA, the CDR3 is TGTGCCAGCAGCCCCGGGACAGGGGTTTATCAGCCCCAGCATTTT. This codes for CASSPGTGVYQPQHF.

In the case of this clone: With a much larger clone just one base away, this may be a read error. CDR3 nucleotide sequence: TGTGCCAGCACCCCCCAAGGGGGCCTCTGGGGCTACACCTTC. It specifies CASTPQGGLWGYTF. V gene TRBV7-8 combines with J gene TRBJ1-2, with TRBD1 identical over 7 bases. This CDR3 contains 14 residues. V lost 7 bases to trimming and J lost 8 bases; unmatched junction nucleotides: 13. Per the germline V gene, CDR1 is SGHVS and CDR2 is FQNEAQ.

This rearrangement joins TRBV19 to TRBJ2-5; 9 positions match TRBD2. The ends lost 5 bases at V and 11 bases at J; junction bases unmatched: 18. The CDR3 spans 16 residues. Germline values: CDR1 LNHDA, CDR2 SQIVND (reference sequence). DNA of the CDR3: TGTGCCAGTAGTCCCCCGGGAGTAGCGGGGGACCGCAGGCAGTACTTC. Residues: CASSPPGVAGDRRQYF.

This clone has just one count. The chain employs TRBV7-3 and TRBJ2-5, with D perhaps TRBD2 (7 bases). V was clipped by 6 bases and J by 4 bases, with 12 bases between them. This CDR3 contains 13 residues. CDR1 SGHTA and CDR2 FQGTGA come from the germline V gene. CDR3 in amino acids: CASSPGGLETQYF. The CDR3 DNA sequence: TGTGCCAGCAGTCCGGGGGGCCTAGAGACCCAGTACTTC.

The rearrangement links TRBV19 to TRBJ1-1; D not certain. CDR3 size: 12 residues. The ends were cut back, 5 bases at V and 1 base at J, with 5 bases in the middle. Germline CDR1 LNHDA, CDR2 SQIVND (reference sequence). CDR3 DNA sequence: TGTGCCAGTAGTTTCAAGAACACTGAAGCTTTCTTT. Protein sequence: CASSFKNTEAFF.

As DNA, the CDR3 is TGTGCCAGCAGCGTAGGTGGTAGCGGGAGTGGCTCGGAGACCCAGTACTTC. Its translation is CASSVGGSGSGSETQYF. The gene calls are TRBV9 and TRBJ2-5; 9 bases agree with TRBD2. There are 17 residues in the CDR3. Germline loops: CDR1 SGDLS, CDR2 YYNGEE. With V trimmed by 0 bases and J by 5 bases, 11 bases remained unmatched. Variable domain in full (rest from reference TRBV9 and TRBJ2-5): DSGVTQTPKHLITATGQRVTLRCSPRSGDLSVYWYQQSLDQGLQFLIQYYNGEERAKGNILERFSAQQFPDLHSELNLSSLELGDSALYFCASSVGGSGSGSETQYFGPGTRLLVL.

The chain is built from TRBV9 and TRBJ2-7; TRBD1 matches at 7 bases. Germline V gene lookup returns CDR1 SGDLS and CDR2 YYNGEE. The CDR3 is 15 residues long. Trimming took 3 bases from V and 2 from J; bases not matched to a gene: 8. In DNA, the CDR3 is TGTGCCAGCAGCGGTCCCCCGGGACAGCCCTACGAGCAGTACTTC. Its translation is CASSGPPGQPYEQYF.

This clone has just one count. This rearrangement joins TRBV9 to TRBJ2-4, with 7 positions matching TRBD1. The ends lost 1 base at V and 9 bases at J; junction bases unmatched: 4. This CDR3 is built from 13 residues. Germline V CDR1 and CDR2: SGDLS, YYNGEE. CDR3 sequence: CASSVNAGGIQYF. The CDR3 DNA is TGTGCCAGCAGCGTAAATGCAGGGGGCATTCAGTACTTC.